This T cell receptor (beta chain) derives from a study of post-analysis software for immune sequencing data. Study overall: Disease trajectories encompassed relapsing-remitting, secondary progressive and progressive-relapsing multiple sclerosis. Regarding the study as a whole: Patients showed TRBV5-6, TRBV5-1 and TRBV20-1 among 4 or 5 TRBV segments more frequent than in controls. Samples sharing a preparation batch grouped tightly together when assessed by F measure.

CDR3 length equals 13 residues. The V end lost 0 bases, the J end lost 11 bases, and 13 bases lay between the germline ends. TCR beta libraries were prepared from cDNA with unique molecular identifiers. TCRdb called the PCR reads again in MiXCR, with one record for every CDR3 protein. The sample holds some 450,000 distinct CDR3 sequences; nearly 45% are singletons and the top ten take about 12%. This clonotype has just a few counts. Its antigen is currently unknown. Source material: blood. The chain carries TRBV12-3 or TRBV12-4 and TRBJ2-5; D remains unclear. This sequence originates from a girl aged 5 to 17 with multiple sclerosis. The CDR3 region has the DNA TGTGCCAGCAGTTTAGCCGCTAGAGGAGAGCAGTACTTC. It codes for CASSLAARGEQYF.